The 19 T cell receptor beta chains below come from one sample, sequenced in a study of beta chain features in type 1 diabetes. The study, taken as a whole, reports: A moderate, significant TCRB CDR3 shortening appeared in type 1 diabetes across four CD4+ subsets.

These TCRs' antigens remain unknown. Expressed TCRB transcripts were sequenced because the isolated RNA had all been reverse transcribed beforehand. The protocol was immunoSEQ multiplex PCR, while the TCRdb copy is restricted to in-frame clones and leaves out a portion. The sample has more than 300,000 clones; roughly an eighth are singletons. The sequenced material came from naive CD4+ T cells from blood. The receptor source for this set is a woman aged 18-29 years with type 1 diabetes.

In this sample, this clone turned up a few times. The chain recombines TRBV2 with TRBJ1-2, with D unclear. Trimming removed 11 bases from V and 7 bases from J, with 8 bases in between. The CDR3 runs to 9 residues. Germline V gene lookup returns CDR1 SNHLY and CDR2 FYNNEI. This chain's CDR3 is CAGEGGYTF. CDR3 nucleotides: TGTGCCGGAGAAGGTGGCTACACCTTC.

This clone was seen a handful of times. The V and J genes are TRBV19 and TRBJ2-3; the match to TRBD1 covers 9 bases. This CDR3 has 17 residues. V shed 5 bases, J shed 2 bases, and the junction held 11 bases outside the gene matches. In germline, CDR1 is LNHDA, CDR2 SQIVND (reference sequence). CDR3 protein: CASSRKTGGLHTDTQYF. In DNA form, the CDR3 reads TGTGCCAGTAGTCGTAAGACAGGGGGGCTACACACAGATACGCAGTATTTT.

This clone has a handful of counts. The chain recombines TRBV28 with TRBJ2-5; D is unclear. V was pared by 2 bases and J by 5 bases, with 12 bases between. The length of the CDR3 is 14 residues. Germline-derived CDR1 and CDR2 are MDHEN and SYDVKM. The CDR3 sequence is CASSLQAVTETQYF. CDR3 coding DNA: TGTGCCAGCAGTTTACAGGCTGTTACCGAGACCCAGTACTTC.

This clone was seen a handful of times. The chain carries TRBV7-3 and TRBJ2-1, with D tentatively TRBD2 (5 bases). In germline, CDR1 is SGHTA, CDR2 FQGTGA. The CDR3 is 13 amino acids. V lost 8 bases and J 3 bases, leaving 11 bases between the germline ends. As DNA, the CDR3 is TGTGCCAGCTGTCCCCGGGGCTACAATGAGCAGTTCTTC. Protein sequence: CASCPRGYNEQFF.

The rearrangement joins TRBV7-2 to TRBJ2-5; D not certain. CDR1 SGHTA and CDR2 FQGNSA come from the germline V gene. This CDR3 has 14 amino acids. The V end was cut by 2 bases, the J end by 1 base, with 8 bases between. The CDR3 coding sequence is TGTGCCAGCAGCTTACTTCCCCTCCAAGAGACCCAGTACTTC. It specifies CASSLLPLQETQYF. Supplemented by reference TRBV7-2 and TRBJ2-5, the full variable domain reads GAGVSQSPSNKVTEKGKDVELRCDPISGHTALYWYRQSLGQGLEFLIYFQGNSAPDKSGLPSDRFSAERTGGSVSTLTIQRTQQEDSAVYLCASSLLPLQETQYFGPGTRLLVL.

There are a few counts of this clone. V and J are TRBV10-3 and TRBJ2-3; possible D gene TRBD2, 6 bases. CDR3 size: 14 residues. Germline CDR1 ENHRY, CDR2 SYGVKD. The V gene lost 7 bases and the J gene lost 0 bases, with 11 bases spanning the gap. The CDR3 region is CAITGEASTDTQYF. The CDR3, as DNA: TGTGCCATCACTGGGGAGGCTAGCACAGATACGCAGTATTTT.

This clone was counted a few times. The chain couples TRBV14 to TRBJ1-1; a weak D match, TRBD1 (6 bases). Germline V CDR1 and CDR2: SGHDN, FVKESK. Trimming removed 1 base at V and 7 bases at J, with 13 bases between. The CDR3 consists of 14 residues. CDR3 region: CASSQAWGGLEAFF. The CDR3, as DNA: TGTGCCAGCAGCCAAGCTTGGGGGGGGCTTGAAGCTTTCTTT.

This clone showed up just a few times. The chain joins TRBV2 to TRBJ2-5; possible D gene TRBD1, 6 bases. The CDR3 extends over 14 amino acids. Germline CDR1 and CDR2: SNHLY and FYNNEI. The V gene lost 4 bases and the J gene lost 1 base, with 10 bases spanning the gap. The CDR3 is CASSGGTLQETQYF. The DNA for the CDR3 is TGTGCCAGCAGTGGTGGGACACTCCAAGAGACCCAGTACTTC.

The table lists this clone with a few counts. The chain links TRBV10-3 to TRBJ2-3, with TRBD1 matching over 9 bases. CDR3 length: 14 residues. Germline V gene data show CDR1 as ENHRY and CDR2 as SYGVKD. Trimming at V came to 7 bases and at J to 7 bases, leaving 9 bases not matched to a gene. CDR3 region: CAIKGTGFENTQYF. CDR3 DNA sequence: TGTGCCATCAAGGGGACAGGGTTTGAAAATACGCAGTATTTT.

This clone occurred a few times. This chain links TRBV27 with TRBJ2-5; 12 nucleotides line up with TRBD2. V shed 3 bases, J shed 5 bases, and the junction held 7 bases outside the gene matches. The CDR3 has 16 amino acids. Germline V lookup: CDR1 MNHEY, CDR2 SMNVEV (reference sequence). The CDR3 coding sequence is TGTGCCAGCAGTTTCCGACTAGCGGGAGTCCCCGAGACCCAGTACTTC. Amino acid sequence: CASSFRLAGVPETQYF.

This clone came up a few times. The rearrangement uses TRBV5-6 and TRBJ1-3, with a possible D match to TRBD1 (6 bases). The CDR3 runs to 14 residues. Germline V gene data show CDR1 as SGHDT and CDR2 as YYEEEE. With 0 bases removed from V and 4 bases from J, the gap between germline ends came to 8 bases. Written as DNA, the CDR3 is TGTGCCAGCAGCTTGGCTGGACAGGGAAACACCATATATTTT. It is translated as CASSLAGQGNTIYF.

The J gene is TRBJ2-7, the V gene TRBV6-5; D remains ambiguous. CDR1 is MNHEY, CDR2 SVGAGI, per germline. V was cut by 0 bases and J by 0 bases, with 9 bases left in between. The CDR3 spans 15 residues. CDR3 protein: CASSYSTQLSYEQYF. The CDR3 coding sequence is TGTGCCAGCAGTTACTCGACACAACTCTCCTACGAGCAGTACTTC.

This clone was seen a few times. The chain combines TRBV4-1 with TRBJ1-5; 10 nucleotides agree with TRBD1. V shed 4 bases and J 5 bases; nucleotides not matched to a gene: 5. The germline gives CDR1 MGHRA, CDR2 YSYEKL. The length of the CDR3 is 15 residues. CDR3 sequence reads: CASSRQGAGDQPQHF. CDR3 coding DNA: TGCGCCAGCAGCCGACAGGGGGCAGGCGATCAGCCCCAGCATTTT.

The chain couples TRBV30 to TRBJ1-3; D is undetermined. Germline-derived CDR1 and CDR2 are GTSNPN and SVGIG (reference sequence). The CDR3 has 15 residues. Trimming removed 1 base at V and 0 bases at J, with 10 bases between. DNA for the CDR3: TGTGCCTGGAGTGGAACATGGAGCTCTGGAAACACCATATATTTT. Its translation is CAWSGTWSSGNTIYF.

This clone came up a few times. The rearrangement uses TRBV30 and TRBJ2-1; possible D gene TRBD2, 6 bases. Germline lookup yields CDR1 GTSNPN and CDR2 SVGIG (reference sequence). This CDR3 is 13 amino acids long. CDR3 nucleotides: TGTGCTGCCCGGCTCGGAGGGTACAATGAGCAGTTCTTC. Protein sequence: CAARLGGYNEQFF.

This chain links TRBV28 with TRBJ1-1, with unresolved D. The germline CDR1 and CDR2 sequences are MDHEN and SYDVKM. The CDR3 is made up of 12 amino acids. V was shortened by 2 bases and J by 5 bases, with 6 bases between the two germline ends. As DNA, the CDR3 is TGTGCCAGCAGTTTAATCAGAACTGAAGCTTTCTTT. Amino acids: CASSLIRTEAFF.

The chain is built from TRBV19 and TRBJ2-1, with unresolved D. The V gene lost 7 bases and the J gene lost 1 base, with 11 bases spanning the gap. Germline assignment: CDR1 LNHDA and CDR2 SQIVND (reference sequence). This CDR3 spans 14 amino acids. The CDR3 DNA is TGTGCCAGTATCGGAGATAAGTCCTACAATGAGCAGTTCTTC. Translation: CASIGDKSYNEQFF.

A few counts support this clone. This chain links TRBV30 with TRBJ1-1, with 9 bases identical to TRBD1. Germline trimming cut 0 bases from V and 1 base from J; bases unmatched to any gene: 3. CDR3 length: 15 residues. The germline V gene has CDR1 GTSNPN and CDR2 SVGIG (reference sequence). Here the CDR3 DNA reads TGTGCCTGGAGTGTACGGACAGGGGCGAACACTGAAGCTTTCTTT. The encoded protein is CAWSVRTGANTEAFF.

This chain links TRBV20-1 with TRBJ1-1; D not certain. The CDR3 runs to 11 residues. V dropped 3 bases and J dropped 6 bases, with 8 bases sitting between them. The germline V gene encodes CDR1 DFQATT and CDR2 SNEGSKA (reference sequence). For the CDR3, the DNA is TGCAGTGCTAGTTATCTCCCTGAAGCTTTCTTT. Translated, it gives CSASYLPEAFF.